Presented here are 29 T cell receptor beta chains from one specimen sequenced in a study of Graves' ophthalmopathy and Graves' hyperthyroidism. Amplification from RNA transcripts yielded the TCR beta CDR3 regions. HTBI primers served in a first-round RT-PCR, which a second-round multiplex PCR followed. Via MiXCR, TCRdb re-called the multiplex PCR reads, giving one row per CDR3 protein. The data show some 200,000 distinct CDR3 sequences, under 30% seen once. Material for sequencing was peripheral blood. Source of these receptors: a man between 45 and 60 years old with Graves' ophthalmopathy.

The DNA for the CDR3 is TGTGCCACCAGCGAGAAAGAGACCCAGTACTTC. It is translated as CATSEKETQYF. This rearrangement joins TRBV24-1 to TRBJ2-5; D remains unclear. CDR3 length: 11 residues. Trimming shortened V by 7 bases and J by 3 bases, and 5 bases separated the two germline ends. Per germline, CDR1 KGHDR and CDR2 SFDVKD.

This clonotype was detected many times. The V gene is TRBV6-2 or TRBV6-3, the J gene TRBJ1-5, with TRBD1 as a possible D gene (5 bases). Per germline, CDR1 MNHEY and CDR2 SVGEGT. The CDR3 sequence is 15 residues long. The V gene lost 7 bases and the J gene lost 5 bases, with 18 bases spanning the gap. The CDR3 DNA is TGTGCCAGCAAGGAGAGGGACTTCTCTGATCAGCCCCAGCATTTT. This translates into CASKERDFSDQPQHF.

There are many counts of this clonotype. The CDR3 reads CASSQFGTGSNQPQHF. The CDR3 coding sequence is TGCGCCAGCAGCCAATTTGGGACAGGGAGCAATCAGCCCCAGCATTTT. The chain joins TRBV4-1 to TRBJ1-5; 9 bases agree with TRBD1. V trimming: 2 bases; J trimming: 1 base; junction bases outside the gene matches: 3. Germline assignment: CDR1 MGHRA and CDR2 YSYEKL. This CDR3 is 16 amino acids long.

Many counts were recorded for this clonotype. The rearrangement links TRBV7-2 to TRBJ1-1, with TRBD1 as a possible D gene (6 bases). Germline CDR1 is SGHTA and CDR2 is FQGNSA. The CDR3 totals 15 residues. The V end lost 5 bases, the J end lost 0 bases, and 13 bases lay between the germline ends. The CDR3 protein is CASSEDRIMNTEAFF. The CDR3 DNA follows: TGTGCCAGCAGCGAAGACAGGATCATGAACACTGAAGCTTTCTTT. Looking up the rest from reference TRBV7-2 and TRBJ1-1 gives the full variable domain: GAGVSQSPSNKVTEKGKDVELRCDPISGHTALYWYRQSLGQGLEFLIYFQGNSAPDKSGLPSDRFSAERTGGSVSTLTIQRTQQEDSAVYLCASSEDRIMNTEAFFGQGTRLTVV.

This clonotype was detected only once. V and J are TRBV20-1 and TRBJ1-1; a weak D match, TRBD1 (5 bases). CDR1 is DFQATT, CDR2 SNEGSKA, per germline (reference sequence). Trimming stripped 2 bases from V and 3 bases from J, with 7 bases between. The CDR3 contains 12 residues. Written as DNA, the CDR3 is TGCAGTGCTAGACAGGGATACACTGAAGCTTTCTTT. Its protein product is CSARQGYTEAFF.

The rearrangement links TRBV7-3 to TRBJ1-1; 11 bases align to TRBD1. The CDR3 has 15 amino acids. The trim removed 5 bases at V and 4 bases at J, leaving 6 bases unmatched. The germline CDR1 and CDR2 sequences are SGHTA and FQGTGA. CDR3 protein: CASSTGTGGGTEAFF. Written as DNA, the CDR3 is TGTGCCAGCAGCACCGGGACAGGGGGTGGCACTGAAGCTTTCTTT.

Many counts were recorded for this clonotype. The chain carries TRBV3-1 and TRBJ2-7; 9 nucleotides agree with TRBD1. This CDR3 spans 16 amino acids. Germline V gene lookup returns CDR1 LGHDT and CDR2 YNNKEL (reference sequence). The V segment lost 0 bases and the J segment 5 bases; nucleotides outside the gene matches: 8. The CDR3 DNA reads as TGTGCCAGCAGCCAAGAGTTGGGACAGGGACCCCACGAGCAGTACTTC. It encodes CASSQELGQGPHEQYF.

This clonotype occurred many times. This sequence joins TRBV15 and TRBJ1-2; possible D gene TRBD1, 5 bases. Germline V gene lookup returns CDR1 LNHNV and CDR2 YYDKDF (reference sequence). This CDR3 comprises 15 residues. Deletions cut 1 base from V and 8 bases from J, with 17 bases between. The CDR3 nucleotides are TGTGCCACCAGCAGAGCTGCAGGGCGTGGGGACGGCTACACCTTC. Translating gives CATSRAAGRGDGYTF.

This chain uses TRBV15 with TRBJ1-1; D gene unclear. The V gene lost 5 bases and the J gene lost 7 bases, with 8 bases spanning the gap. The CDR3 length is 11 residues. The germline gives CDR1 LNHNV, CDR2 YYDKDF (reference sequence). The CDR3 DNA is TGTGCCACCAGCGACAATGATGAAGCTTTCTTT. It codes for CATSDNDEAFF.

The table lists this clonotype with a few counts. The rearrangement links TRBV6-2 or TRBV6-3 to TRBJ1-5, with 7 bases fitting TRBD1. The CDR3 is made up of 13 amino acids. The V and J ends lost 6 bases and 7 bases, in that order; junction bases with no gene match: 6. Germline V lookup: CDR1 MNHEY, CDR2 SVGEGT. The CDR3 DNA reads TGTGCCAGCAGCGACAGGGCTCTACAGCCCCAGCATTTT. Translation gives CASSDRALQPQHF.

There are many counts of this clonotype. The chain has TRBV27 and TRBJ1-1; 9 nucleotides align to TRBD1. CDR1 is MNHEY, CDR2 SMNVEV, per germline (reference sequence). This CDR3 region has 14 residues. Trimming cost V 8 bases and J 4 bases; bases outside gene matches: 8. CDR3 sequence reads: CASADRGLITEAFF. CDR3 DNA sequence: TGTGCCAGCGCTGACAGGGGGTTGATCACTGAAGCTTTCTTT.

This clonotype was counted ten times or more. Here the CDR3 reads CASSVVSGSNTGELFF. CDR3 sequence (DNA): TGTGCCAGCAGCGTAGTGTCAGGCAGTAACACCGGGGAGCTGTTTTTT. The chain links TRBV9 to TRBJ2-2; D gene ambiguous. Germline-derived CDR1 and CDR2 are SGDLS and YYNGEE. V was cut by 0 bases and J by 2 bases, with 11 bases left in between. The CDR3 loop spans 16 amino acids.

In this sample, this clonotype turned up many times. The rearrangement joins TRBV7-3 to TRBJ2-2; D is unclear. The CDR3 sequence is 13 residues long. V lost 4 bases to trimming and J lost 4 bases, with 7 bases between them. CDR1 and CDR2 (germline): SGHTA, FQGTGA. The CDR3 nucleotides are TGTGCCAGCAGCTCGCAGGCCACCGGGGAGCTGTTTTTT. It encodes CASSSQATGELFF.

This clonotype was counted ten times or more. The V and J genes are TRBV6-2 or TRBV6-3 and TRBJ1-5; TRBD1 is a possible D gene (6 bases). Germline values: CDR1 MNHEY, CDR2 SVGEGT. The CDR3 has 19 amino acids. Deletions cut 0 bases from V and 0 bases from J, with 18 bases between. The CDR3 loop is CASSYSQGQESYSNQPQHF. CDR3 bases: TGTGCCAGCAGTTACTCTCAGGGGCAGGAAAGTTATAGCAATCAGCCCCAGCATTTT.

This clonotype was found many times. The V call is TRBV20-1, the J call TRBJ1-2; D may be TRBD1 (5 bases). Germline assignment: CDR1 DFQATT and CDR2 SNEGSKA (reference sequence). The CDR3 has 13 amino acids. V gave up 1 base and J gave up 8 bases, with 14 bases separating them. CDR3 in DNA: TGCAGTGCTAGAGCTAGCCGGGGGATCGGCTACACCTTC. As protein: CSARASRGIGYTF.

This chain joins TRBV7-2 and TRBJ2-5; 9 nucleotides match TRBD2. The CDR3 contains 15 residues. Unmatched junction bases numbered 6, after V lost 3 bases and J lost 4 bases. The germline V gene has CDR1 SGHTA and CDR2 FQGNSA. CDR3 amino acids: CASSFISGGSETQYF. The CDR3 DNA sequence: TGTGCCAGCAGCTTCATTAGCGGGGGCTCAGAGACCCAGTACTTC.

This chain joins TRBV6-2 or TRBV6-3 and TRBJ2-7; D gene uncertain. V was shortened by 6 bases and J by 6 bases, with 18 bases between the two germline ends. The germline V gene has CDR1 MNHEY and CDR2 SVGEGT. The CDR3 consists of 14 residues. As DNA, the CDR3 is TGTGCCAGCAGAGATTCGACTGCTTGGGGCGAGCAGTACTTC. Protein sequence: CASRDSTAWGEQYF.

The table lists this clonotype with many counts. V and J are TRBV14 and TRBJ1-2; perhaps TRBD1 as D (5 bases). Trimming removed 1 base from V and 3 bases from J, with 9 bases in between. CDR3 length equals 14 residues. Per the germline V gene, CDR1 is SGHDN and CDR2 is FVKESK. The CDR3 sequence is CASSQGDGHYGYTF. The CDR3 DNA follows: TGTGCCAGCAGCCAAGGGGACGGACACTATGGCTACACCTTC.

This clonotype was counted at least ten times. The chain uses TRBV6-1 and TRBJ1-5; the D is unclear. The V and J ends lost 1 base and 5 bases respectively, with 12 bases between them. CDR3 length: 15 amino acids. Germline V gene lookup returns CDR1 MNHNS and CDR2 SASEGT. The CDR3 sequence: CASSEGRPPDQPQHF. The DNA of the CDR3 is TGTGCCAGCAGTGAAGGGCGCCCCCCGGATCAGCCCCAGCATTTT.

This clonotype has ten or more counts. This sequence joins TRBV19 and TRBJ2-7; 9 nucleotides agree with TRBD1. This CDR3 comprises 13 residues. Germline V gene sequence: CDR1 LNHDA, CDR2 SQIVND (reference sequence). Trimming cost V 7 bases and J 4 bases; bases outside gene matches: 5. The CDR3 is CASNPGQGYEQYF. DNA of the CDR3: TGTGCCAGTAACCCCGGACAGGGGTACGAGCAGTACTTC.

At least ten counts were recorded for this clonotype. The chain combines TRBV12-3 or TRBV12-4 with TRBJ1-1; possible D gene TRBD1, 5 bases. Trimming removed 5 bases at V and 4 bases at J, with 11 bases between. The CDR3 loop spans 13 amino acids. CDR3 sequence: CASSAQETTEAFF. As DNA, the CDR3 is TGTGCCAGCAGTGCACAGGAGACCACTGAAGCTTTCTTT.

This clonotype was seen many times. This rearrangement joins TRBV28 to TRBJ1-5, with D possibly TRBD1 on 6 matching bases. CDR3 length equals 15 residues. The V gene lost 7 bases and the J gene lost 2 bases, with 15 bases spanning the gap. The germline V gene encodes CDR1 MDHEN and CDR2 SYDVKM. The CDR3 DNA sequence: TGTGCCAGCACGGGGGGCGCGGGGGGCAATCAGCCCCAGCATTTT. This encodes CASTGGAGGNQPQHF.

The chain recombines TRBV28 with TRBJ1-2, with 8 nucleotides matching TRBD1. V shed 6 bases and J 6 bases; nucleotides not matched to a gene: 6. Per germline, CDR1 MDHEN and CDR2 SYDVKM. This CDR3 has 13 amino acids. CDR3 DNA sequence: TGTGCCAGCAGGGGGACAGGCCGGCATGGCTACACCTTC. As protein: CASRGTGRHGYTF.

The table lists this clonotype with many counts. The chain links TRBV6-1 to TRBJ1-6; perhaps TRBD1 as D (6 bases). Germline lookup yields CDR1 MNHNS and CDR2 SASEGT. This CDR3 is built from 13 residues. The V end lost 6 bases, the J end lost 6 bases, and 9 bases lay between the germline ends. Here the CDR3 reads CASRGHANSPLHF. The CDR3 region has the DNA TGTGCCAGCAGGGGACACGCTAATTCACCCCTCCACTTT.

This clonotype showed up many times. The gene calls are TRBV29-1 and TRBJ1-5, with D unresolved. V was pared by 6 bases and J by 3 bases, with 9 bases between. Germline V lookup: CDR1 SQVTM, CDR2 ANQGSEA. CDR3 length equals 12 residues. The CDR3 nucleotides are TGCAGCGTGGCAGAGAACAATCAGCCCCAGCATTTT. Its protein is CSVAENNQPQHF.

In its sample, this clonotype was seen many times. CDR3 region: CASSYSPRAPNGYTF. CDR3 sequence (DNA): TGTGCCAGCAGTTACTCGCCCCGGGCCCCTAATGGCTACACCTTC. This rearrangement joins TRBV6-5 to TRBJ1-2; D unclear. The CDR3 runs 15 residues. V was trimmed by 0 bases and J by 6 bases, leaving 14 bases between them. Germline V gene data show CDR1 as MNHEY and CDR2 as SVGAGI.

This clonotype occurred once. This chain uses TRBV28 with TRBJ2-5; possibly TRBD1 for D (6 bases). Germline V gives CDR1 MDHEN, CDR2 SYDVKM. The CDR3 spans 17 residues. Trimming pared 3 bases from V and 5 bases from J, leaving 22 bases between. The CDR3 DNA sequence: TGTGCCAGCAGTTTCAGCCGGGACACAAAACTAAGTGAGACCCAGTACTTC. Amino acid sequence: CASSFSRDTKLSETQYF. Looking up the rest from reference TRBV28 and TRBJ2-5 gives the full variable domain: DVKVTQSSRYLVKRTGEKVFLECVQDMDHENMFWYRQDPGLGLRLIYFSYDVKMKEKGDIPEGYSVSREKKERFSLILESASTNQTSMYLCASSFSRDTKLSETQYFGPGTRLLVL.

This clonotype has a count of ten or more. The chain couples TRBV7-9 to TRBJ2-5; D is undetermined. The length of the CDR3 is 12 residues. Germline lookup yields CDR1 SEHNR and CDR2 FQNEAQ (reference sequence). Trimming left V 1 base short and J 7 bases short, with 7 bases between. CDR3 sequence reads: CASSLELATQYF. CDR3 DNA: TGTGCCAGCAGCTTAGAGTTGGCGACCCAGTACTTC.

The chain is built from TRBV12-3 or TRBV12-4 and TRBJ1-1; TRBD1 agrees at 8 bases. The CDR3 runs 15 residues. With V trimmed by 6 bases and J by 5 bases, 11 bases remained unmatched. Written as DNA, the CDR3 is TGTGCCAGCAGCTTAAGACAGGGGAGGGATACTGAAGCTTTCTTT. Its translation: CASSLRQGRDTEAFF.